This record looks at one T cell receptor (beta chain) sequence and its context. By share, this clone ranks as medium-sized (0.01 to 0.1%). Its antigen is not yet known. Base qualities were left out, and no much larger clone turns up one base away. Other DNA sequences of this sample code for an identical CDR3. V and J are truncated by 8 bases and 9 bases respectively, leaving an intervening sequence of 14 bases. The CDR1 and CDR2 encoded by the germline V gene are SGDLS and YYNGEE. The CDR3 sequence holds 11 residues, the cysteine and phenylalanine included. The kept DNA is CDR3 alone, 33 bases in frame from the first base. The source of the sample is a study of OX40 agonist ivuxolimab in advanced cancers. For the wider study: Ivuxolimab was an agonistic, fully human IgG2 monoclonal antibody directed against OX40 (CD134), a costimulatory receptor. Patients were allowed to have had prior anti-PD-1, anti-PD-L1 or anti-CTLA-4 therapy, and around 37% of the dose-escalation patients had previously received checkpoint inhibitors. The dose-escalation cohort was about 87% male with a mean age of approximately 59 years, ranging from about 23 to 85. Partial responses occurred in three dose-escalation patients, of whom one had hepatocellular carcinoma and two had cutaneous melanoma. Peripheral TCRbeta sequencing aimed to test whether ivuxolimab altered TCR sequence diversity and caused clonal T-cell expansion. Among the roughly 52 dose-escalation patients, approximately 20 had hepatocellular carcinoma, 15 or so melanoma, 9 renal cell carcinoma and 9 head and neck cancer. The paper reports the monotherapy dose-escalation portion (N = 52 patients) of the phase I ivuxolimab trial. Intravenous ivuxolimab was administered to patients every 2 weeks at six dose levels: 0.01, 0.1, 0.3, 1.5, 3 and 10 mg/kg.

The trial excluded patients who had a history of autoimmune disease or were on systemic immunosuppression. Peripheral blood for TCR sequencing was collected from all dose cohorts at baseline, on cycle 4 day 1, and on cycle 7 day 1. Samples came from an open-label, multicenter, first-in-human phase I dose-escalation trial of ivuxolimab. The trial enrolled adults with locally advanced or metastatic head and neck squamous cell, hepatocellular, melanoma or renal cell carcinoma. CD4+ and CD8+ T cells were sorted separately from peripheral blood before TCR sequencing. Beyond this particular receptor, the publication reports: Antigen specificity was not determined for the clonally expanded peripheral T cells. In the 0.1-3.0 mg/kg groups, partial responders were among the patients with the lowest normalized peripheral clonal expansion, particularly in CD8+ T cells. Clonal expansion of both CD4+ and CD8+ blood T cells was observed from baseline to week 6 at doses 0.1 to 3.0 mg/kg. After ivuxolimab, CD8+ T cells had more expanded clones than CD4+ T cells on average. Low levels of normalized T-cell clonal expansion were also seen in some nonresponding patients.

Genomic DNA was isolated from the sorted cells so that the TCRbeta CDR3 region could be sequenced. TCRbeta CDR3 regions were sequenced using the immunoSEQ Assay. TCRdb holds this immuneACCESS table with in-frame rearrangements only. Some clones are missing; in checked studies, unresolved V genes explain under half, and the rest has no known cause. The table for this sample lists fewer than 55,000 clones; approximately 79% of them were counted only once. The biggest ten clones account for 1.5% to 2% of the sample. Recombination linked TRBV9 to TRBJ1-1; TRBD1 is a weak D gene call, 5 bases matching. This receptor was obtained from an adult with an advanced solid tumor such as melanoma, head and neck, liver or kidney cancer. The specimen was CD4+ or CD8+ T cells sorted from blood, collected in a trial of the OX40 agonist ivuxolimab. The CDR3 in this case is CARSPGPQAFF. The sequenced DNA: TGTGCCAGAAGTCCGGGACCCCAAGCTTTCTTT.